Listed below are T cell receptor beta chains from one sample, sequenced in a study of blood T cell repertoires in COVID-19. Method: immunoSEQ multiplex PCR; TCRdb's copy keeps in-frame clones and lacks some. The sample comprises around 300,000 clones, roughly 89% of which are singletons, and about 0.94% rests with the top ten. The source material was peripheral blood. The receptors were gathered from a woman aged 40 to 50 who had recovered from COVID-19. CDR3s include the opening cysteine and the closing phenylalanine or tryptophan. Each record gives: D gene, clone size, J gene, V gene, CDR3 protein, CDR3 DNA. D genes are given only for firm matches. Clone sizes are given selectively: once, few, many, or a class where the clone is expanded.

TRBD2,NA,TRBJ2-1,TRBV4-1,CASSQDPSGRLGEQFF,TGCGCCAGCAGCCAAGATCCTAGCGGGCGACTTGGCGAGCAGTTCTTC
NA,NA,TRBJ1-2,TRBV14,CASSPDLEGLHYGYTF,TGTGCCAGCAGCCCTGACCTGGAGGGACTGCACTATGGCTACACCTTC
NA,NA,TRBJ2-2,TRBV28,CASSGRDNGARAGELFF,TGTGCCAGCAGTGGCCGGGACAACGGGGCCCGGGCCGGGGAGCTGTTTTTT
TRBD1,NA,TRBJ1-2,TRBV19,CASNTGTGDYGYTF,TGTGCCAGTAACACCGGGACAGGGGATTATGGCTACACCTTC
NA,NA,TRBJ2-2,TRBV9,CASSVGPQLTGELFF,TGTGCCAGCAGCGTAGGTCCACAGCTTACCGGGGAGCTGTTTTTT
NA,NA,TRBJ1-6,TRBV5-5,CASSLRGAVLSSYNSPLHF,TGTGCCAGCAGCTTGCGGGGGGCAGTACTGAGCTCCTATAATTCACCCCTCCACTTT
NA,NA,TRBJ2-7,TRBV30,CAWTQGGTYEQYF,TGTGCCTGGACGCAGGGGGGAACCTACGAGCAGTACTTC
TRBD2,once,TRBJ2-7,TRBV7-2,CASSLVGLAGAYEQYF,TGTGCCAGCAGCTTAGTTGGGCTAGCGGGGGCCTACGAGCAGTACTTC
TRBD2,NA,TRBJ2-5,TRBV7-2,CASSLMLAGGETQYF,TGTGCCAGCAGCTTAATGCTAGCGGGGGGGGAGACCCAGTACTTC
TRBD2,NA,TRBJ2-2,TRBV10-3,CATALAGPTGELFF,TGTGCCACCGCTTTAGCGGGACCCACCGGGGAGCTGTTTTTT
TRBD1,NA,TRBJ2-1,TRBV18,CASSPGGQGESEQFF,TGTGCCAGCTCACCGGGGGGACAGGGGGAGAGTGAGCAGTTCTTC
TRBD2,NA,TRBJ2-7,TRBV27,CASSLKSGREYF,TGTGCCAGCAGTTTAAAAAGCGGGAGGGAGTACTTC
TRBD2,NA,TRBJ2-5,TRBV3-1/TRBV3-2,CASSHRGTRQETQYF,TGTGCCAGCAGCCATCGTGGGACTAGACAAGAGACCCAGTACTTC
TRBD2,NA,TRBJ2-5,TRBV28,CASRTSGDEETQYF,TGTGCCAGCCGGACTAGCGGGGATGAAGAGACCCAGTACTTC
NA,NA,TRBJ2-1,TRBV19,CASSKLRYNEQFF,TGTGCCAGTAGTAAACTACGGTACAATGAGCAGTTCTTC
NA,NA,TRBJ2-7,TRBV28,CASNRRGLHYEQYF,TGTGCCAGCAACCGGAGGGGACTTCACTACGAGCAGTACTTC
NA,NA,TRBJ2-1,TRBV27,CASSLVSRKGNEQFF,TGTGCCAGCAGTTTAGTTTCGCGGAAGGGGAATGAGCAGTTCTTC
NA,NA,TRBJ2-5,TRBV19,CASSTGQLLYQETQYF,TGTGCCAGTAGTACAGGACAGCTCCTGTACCAAGAGACCCAGTACTTC
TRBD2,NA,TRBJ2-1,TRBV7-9,CASSSRLAGGIYEQFF,TGTGCCAGCAGCTCCCGACTAGCGGGAGGCATATATGAGCAGTTCTTC
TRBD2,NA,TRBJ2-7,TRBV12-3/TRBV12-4,CATTGAGGPEQYF,TGTGCCACAACAGGGGCGGGAGGGCCAGAGCAGTACTTC
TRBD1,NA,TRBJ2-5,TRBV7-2,CASSIDRVETQYF,TGTGCCAGCAGCATCGACAGGGTGGAGACCCAGTACTTC
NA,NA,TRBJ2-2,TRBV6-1,CASSEPSGGSATGELFF,TGTGCCAGCAGTGAACCGTCCGGAGGTAGCGCCACCGGGGAGCTGTTTTTT
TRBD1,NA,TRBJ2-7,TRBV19,CATSNLGTGDSYEQYF,TGTGCCACTTCGAACTTGGGGACAGGGGACTCCTACGAGCAGTACTTC
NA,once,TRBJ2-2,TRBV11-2,CASSLDVADTGELFF,TGTGCCAGCAGCTTAGATGTTGCGGACACCGGGGAGCTGTTTTTT
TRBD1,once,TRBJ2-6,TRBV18,CASSLRTGSTSGANVLTF,TGTGCCAGCTCACTAAGGACAGGGAGTACCTCTGGGGCCAACGTCCTGACTTTC
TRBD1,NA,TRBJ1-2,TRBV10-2,CASSEAGGYGYTF,TGCGCCAGCAGTGAGGCAGGGGGCTATGGCTACACCTTC
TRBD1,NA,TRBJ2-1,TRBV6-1,CASSDYWTGDGNEQFF,TGTGCCAGCAGTGATTACTGGACAGGGGATGGGAATGAGCAGTTCTTC
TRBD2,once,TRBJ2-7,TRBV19,CASSIGREAYEQYF,TGTGCCAGTAGTATCGGGCGGGAGGCCTACGAGCAGTACTTC
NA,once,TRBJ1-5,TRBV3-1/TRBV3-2,CASSQGARSNQPQHF,TGTGCCAGCAGCCAAGGCGCCAGGAGCAATCAGCCCCAGCATTTT
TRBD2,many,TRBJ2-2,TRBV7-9,CASSSGTSGDSNTGELFF,TGTGCCAGCAGCTCTGGGACTAGCGGGGATTCGAACACCGGGGAGCTGTTTTTT
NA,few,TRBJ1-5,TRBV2,CASRPGSGGQPQHF,TGTGCCAGCAGGCCGGGCAGCGGAGGGCAGCCCCAGCATTTT
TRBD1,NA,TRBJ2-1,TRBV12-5,CASGLAMGTGTNNEQFF,TGTGCTAGTGGTTTGGCCATGGGGACAGGCACCAACAATGAGCAGTTCTTC
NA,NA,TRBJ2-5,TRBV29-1,CSAVQETQYF,TGCAGCGCCGTCCAAGAGACCCAGTACTTC
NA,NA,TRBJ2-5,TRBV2,CASSEWAAQETQYF,TGTGCCAGCAGTGAATGGGCAGCTCAAGAGACCCAGTACTTC
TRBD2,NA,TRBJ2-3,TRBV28,CASTTSALAGTDTQYF,TGTGCCAGCACGACTAGCGCCTTGGCCGGCACAGATACGCAGTATTTT
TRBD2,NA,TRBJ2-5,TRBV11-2,CASSSIRLASNF,TGTGCCAGCAGCTCCATTCGACTAGCGTCCAACTTC
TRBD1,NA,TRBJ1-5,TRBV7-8,CASSSPRDRGGDYSNQPQHF,TGTGCCAGCAGCTCCCCAAGGGACAGGGGGGGCGATTATAGCAATCAGCCCCAGCATTTT
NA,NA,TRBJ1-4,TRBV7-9,CASMGQGWGDNEKLFF,TGTGCCAGCATGGGGCAGGGGTGGGGAGACAACGAAAAACTGTTTTTT
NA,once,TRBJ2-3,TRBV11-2,CASSFSDTQYF,TGTGCCAGCAGCTTTAGTGATACGCAGTATTTT
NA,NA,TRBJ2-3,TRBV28,CASRAPRGSTDTQYF,TGTGCCAGCAGAGCTCCCAGGGGTAGCACAGATACGCAGTATTTT
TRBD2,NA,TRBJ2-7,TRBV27,CASSHKASGPSNPYEQYF,TGTGCCAGCAGTCACAAAGCTAGCGGACCCTCGAACCCCTACGAGCAGTACTTC
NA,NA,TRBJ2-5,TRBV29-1,CSVAGDTKETQYF,TGCAGCGTGGCGGGGGACACGAAAGAGACCCAGTACTTC
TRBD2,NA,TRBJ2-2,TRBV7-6,CASSLRTRSGRSTGELFF,TGTGCCAGCAGCCTCCGGACCCGTAGCGGGAGGAGTACCGGGGAGCTGTTTTTT
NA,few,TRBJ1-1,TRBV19,CASTRQYGGTEAFF,TGTGCCAGTACCCGACAGTACGGGGGTACTGAAGCTTTCTTT
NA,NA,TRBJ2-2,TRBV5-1,CASSLATGDYTGELFF,TGCGCCAGCAGCTTGGCCACGGGAGACTACACCGGGGAGCTGTTTTTT
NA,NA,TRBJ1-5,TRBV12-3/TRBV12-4,CASSDSPNQPQHF,TGTGCCAGCAGTGACAGTCCCAATCAGCCCCAGCATTTT
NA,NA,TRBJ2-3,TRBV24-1,CATSDLLAEHTQYF,TGTGCCACCAGTGATTTATTGGCAGAACATACGCAGTATTTT
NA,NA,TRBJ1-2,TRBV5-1,CASSLEGQGNTF,TGCGCCAGCAGCTTGGAGGGTCAGGGGAACACCTTC
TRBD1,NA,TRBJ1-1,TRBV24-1,CATTQGGNTEAFF,TGTGCCACCACTCAGGGGGGGAACACTGAAGCTTTCTTT
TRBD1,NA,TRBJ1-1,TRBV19,CASSQTGGTEAFF,TGTGCCAGTAGTCAGACAGGGGGCACTGAAGCTTTCTTT
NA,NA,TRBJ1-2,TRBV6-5,CASSPDSYGYTF,TGTGCCAGCAGCCCCGACAGCTATGGCTACACCTTC
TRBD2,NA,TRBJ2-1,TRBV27,CASSMTSGRSRFF,TGTGCCAGCAGTATGACTAGCGGGAGATCCAGGTTCTTC
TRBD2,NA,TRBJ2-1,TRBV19,CASSIGLAGAHNEQFF,TGTGCCAGTAGTATTGGGCTAGCGGGAGCGCACAATGAGCAGTTCTTC